These 5 T cell receptor beta chains were sequenced from one sample in a study of CD8 T cells in Susac syndrome. The RNA input was roughly 0.45 to 1 ug, and it was reverse transcribed with random hexamers. TCRdb reprocessed the immunoSEQ multiplex PCR reads with MiXCR, giving one entry per CDR3 protein. The repertoire holds approximately 200,000 distinct CDR3 sequences, more than 85% seen once, with about 0.12% in the top ten. Input material: CD8+ T cells from PBMCs. These receptors originate from a human donor with multiple sclerosis.

This chain links TRBV28 with TRBJ1-2, with D unclear. In germline, CDR1 is MDHEN, CDR2 SYDVKM. V lost 3 bases to trimming and J lost 6 bases, with 8 bases between them. The CDR3 runs to 12 residues. The CDR3 reads CASSFSPDGYTF. DNA for the CDR3: TGTGCCAGCAGTTTTAGTCCCGATGGCTACACCTTC.

Comment on this clonotype: The germline gene is not matched at one end of the junction; a read error may be the cause. The CDR3 here is CASSPGTGVYEQYF. DNA for the CDR3: TGTGCCAGCAGCCCCGGGACAGGGGTTTACGAGCAGTACTTC. The V gene is TRBV5-1, the J gene TRBJ2-7; TRBD1 aligns across 10 bases. CDR3 length: 14 amino acids. CDR1 and CDR2 from the germline V gene are SGHRS and YFSETQ. The full variable domain, its missing parts supplied by reference TRBV5-1 and TRBJ2-7, is KAGVTQTPRYLIKTRGQQVTLSCSPISGHRSVSWYQQTPGQGLQFLFEYFSETQRNKGNFPGRFSGRQFSNSRSEMNVSTLELGDSALYLCASSPGTGVYEQYFGPGTRLTVT.

This clonotype was seen only once. This sequence joins TRBV27 and TRBJ1-2; D is perhaps TRBD1 (5 bases). The V gene's germline CDR1 is MNHEY and CDR2 SMNVEV (reference sequence). Deletions cut 1 base from V and 0 bases from J, with 21 bases between. The length of the CDR3 is 19 residues. The CDR3 DNA sequence: TGTGCCAGCAGTTTATATTCCAGGGCAGGGCCCCAAGCTAACTATGGCTACACCTTC. This translates into CASSLYSRAGPQANYGYTF.

This chain connects TRBV14 to TRBJ1-2; D ambiguous. Trimming took off 5 bases at V and 2 bases at J, with 9 bases between the two ends. CDR1 is SGHDN and CDR2 is FVKESK in the germline V gene. CDR3 size: 13 residues. In DNA form, the CDR3 reads TGTGCCAGCAGCAGACCGCGAAACTATGGCTACACCTTC. Residues: CASSRPRNYGYTF.

This chain joins TRBV20-1 and TRBJ1-5, with D perhaps matching TRBD1 (5 bases). Trimming pared 1 base from V and 4 bases from J, leaving 14 bases between. The germline CDR1 and CDR2 sequences are DFQATT and SNEGSKA (reference sequence). The CDR3 loop spans 15 amino acids. The CDR3 coding sequence is TGCAGTGCTAGAGCCGCCGAGGGGCTTAATCAGCCCCAGCATTTT. Encoded protein: CSARAAEGLNQPQHF.